Following are 9 T cell receptor beta chains from one sample sequenced in a study of T-cell reconstitution after alpha-beta-depleted transplantation in children. Preparation of the TCRbeta library was carried out with unique molecular identifiers. TCRdb re-called the PCR reads with MiXCR, one entry per CDR3 protein. The repertoire holds some 490,000 distinct CDR3 sequences, around 12% seen once, with roughly 5.4% in the top ten. The specimen was PBMCs from the stem cell graft donor, collected from the stem cell graft. These receptors came from a human donor who donated a stem cell graft to a child with combined immunodeficiency.

The chain is built from TRBV12-3 or TRBV12-4 and TRBJ2-7; TRBD1 is a possible D gene (5 bases). The germline V and J ends were trimmed by 5 bases and 2 bases, with 13 bases remaining between them. This CDR3 comprises 14 residues. CDR3 nucleotide sequence: TGTGCCAGCAGTAGAGGCACAGGCACCTACGAGCAGTACTTC. Residues: CASSRGTGTYEQYF.

This clonotype has just a few counts. The DNA for the CDR3 is TGCAGCGTTGAAGATCGGTTCTGGGGTTATAATCAGCCCCAGCATTTT. Amino acids: CSVEDRFWGYNQPQHF. The rearrangement uses TRBV29-1 and TRBJ1-5, with no clear D. The CDR3 has 16 amino acids. Germline values: CDR1 SQVTM, CDR2 ANQGSEA. Trimming shortened V by 0 bases and J by 4 bases, and 16 bases separated the two germline ends.

This clonotype was seen repeatedly, ten times or more. The chain recombines TRBV29-1 with TRBJ2-3; 7 positions agree with TRBD2. V was pared by 7 bases and J by 4 bases, with 5 bases of the junction left unmatched. Germline CDR1 SQVTM, CDR2 ANQGSEA. CDR3 length: 12 amino acids. The CDR3 is CSGAGASDTQYF. The CDR3 coding sequence is TGCAGCGGGGCGGGAGCGTCAGATACGCAGTATTTT.

The sample holds a few counts of this clonotype. The chain carries TRBV21-1 and TRBJ2-5; the table's D call, TRBD1, has no DNA check behind it. TRBV21-1 is labeled a pseudogene. The CDR3 covers 17 residues. The CDR3 DNA sequence: TGTGCCAGCAGCCAACAGGGTCCGGGACAGCCCAGCGAGACCCAGTACTTC. Translation gives CASSQQGPGQPSETQYF.

The CDR3 reads CASSQSPGQHIQYF. CDR3 nucleotide sequence: TGTGCCAGCAGCCAAAGCCCGGGACAGCACATTCAGTACTTC. V and J are TRBV3-1 and TRBJ2-4; 7 bases map to TRBD1. Germline CDR1 and CDR2: LGHDT and YNNKEL (reference sequence). Trimming removed 2 bases from V and 8 bases from J; junction bases left unmatched: 6. This CDR3 is 14 amino acids long.

This clonotype came up a few times. The chain has TRBV20-1 and TRBJ1-1; possibly TRBD1 for D (6 bases). CDR1 and CDR2 (germline): DFQATT, SNEGSKA (reference sequence). The CDR3 has 14 residues. V lost 0 bases and J lost 7, with 15 bases in between. CDR3 region: CSAREFRRGLEAFF. In DNA form, the CDR3 reads TGCAGTGCTAGAGAGTTCCGACGGGGGCTTGAAGCTTTCTTT.

The V and J genes are TRBV20-1 and TRBJ2-5; 14 positions match TRBD2. V lost 0 bases, J lost 2 bases, and 5 bases stayed unmatched. CDR1 is DFQATT and CDR2 is SNEGSKA in the germline V gene (reference sequence). CDR3 size: 17 residues. CDR3 amino acids: CSAREGTSGGGQETQYF. The CDR3 region has the DNA TGCAGTGCTAGAGAAGGGACTAGCGGGGGTGGTCAAGAGACCCAGTACTTC.

About this clonotype: A read error may explain this, as a much larger clone is one base away. The genes are TRBV12-3 or TRBV12-4 and TRBJ2-5; 10 bases are shared with TRBD1. The CDR3 consists of 20 residues. CDR3 in amino acids: CASSPNIDRGLRRHQEIQYF. The DNA for the CDR3 is TGTGCCAGCAGTCCAAACATAGACAGGGGGCTACGAAGACACCAAGAGATCCAGTACTTC.

This chain joins TRBV12-3 or TRBV12-4 and TRBJ2-1; the match to TRBD2 covers 9 bases. CDR3 length equals 17 residues. With 5 bases clipped from V and 7 bases from J, the junction kept 15 bases outside the gene matches. CDR3 amino acids: CASSPHRGLSGRNEQFF. In nucleotides, the CDR3 is TGTGCCAGCAGTCCCCACAGGGGATTGAGCGGGAGGAATGAGCAGTTCTTC.